This T cell receptor beta chain was sequenced in a study of blood T cell repertoires in COVID-19. Study background: Acute and convalescent COVID-19 samples came from the United States, Italy and Spain. From T cells, B-cell-depleted T cells, or PBMCs came the material, which was cDNA or gDNA.

Source study methods: Reference gene primer amplification in the assay estimated nucleated cell counts. Produced via immunoSEQ multiplex PCR; TCRdb's table is partial and in-frame only. The D gene and trimming were derived from the DNA, and the V and J assignments and clone size from that table. This table holds around 340,000 clones, 75% to 90% found once. Seattle cases were enrolled at active infection and followed longitudinally. Sequenced material: peripheral blood. This sequence originates from a woman in her sixties with COVID-19, enrolled during active disease.

As DNA, the CDR3 is TGTGCCAGCAGCCCGGGACAATATGGCTATGGCTACACCTTC. It encodes CASSPGQYGYGYTF. The V gene is TRBV7-2, the J gene TRBJ1-2; D possibly corresponds to TRBD1 (6 bases). CDR3 size: 14 residues. Trimming removed 5 bases from V and 4 bases from J, with 14 bases in between. Germline V lookup: CDR1 SGHTA, CDR2 FQGNSA.